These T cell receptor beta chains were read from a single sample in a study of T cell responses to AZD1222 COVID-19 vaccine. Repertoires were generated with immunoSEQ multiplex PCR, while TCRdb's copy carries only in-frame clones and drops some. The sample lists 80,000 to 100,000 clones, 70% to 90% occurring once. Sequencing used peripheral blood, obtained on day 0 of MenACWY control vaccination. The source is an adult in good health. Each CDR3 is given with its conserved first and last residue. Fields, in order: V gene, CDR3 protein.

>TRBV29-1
CSVEDRGASYGYTF
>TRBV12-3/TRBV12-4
CASSLELRTQHF
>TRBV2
CASSEQGAGANVLTF
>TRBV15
CATSRDLDRRNEKLFF
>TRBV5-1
CASSLAPGEAYEQYF
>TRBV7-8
CASSYGAGTDYGYTF
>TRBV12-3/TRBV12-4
CASRPTGSYEQYF
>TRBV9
CASSVGYSRTATEAFF
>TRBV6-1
CASSEDADSPLHF
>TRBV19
CASSIAQAGSGANVLTF
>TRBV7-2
CASSENYGYTF
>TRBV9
CASSLRDRNSPLHF
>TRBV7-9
CAVSRSSGGYQETQYF
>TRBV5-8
CASTSYSNQPQHF
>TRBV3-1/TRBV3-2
CASSQNPRQETQYF
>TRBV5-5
CASSSGENTEAFF
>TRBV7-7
CASGQGQETQYF
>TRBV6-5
CASSRTVRNQPQHF
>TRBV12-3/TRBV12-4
CASSPQHPETQYF
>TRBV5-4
CASSPTTANTGELFF
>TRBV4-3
CASSQDRASYTDTQYF
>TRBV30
CAWSVPGANTEAFF
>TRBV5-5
CASSLGDRVNEKLFF
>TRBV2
CASSERGGGTGELFF
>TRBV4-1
CASSHLDRSSYEQYF
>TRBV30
CAWSVQGSEKLFF
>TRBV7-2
CASSSRADQPQHF
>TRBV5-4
CASSNSTGDNIQYF
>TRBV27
CASSLSGANRNYGYTF
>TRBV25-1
CASSTGSNYGYTF
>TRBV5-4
CASSPRTSGGPTDTQYF
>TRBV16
CASSKDRVRSNQPQHF
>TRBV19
CASSMWDTGELFF
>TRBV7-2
CASSLGRPRKAFF
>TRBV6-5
CASSNGQNNSPLHF
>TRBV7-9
CASSLVAGMNTEAFF
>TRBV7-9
CASSLTGTENTQYF
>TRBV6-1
CASSEVGAGGYTF
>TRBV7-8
CASSQTVGVQETQYF
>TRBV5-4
CASSLGRENTEAFF
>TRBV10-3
CAISESRSGKGVNTEAFF
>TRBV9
CASSVLASGGNEQFF
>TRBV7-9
CASSSGSNQPQHF
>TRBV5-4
CASSHRDLNTEAFF
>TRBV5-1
CASSLGTVGPTDTQYF
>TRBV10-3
CAISESMTGSSYEQYF
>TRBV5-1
CASRSRGAVTDTQYF
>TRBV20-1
CSASDGYRTEAFF
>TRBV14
CASSQDAGGQVRAPLHF
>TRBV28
CASSFASGTQTQYF
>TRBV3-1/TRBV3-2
CASSQGNSIGAHGNTIYF
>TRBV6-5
CASKTNRGQGQPQHF
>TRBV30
CAWRAGTDTEAFF
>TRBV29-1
CSVWRQVNTEAFF
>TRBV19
CASSIGPTGQEKLFF
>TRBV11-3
CASSSSPGLPGELFF
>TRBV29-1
CSVQLVTEAFF
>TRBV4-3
CASSQDRDGRGYTF
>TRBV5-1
CASARAMGAYEQYF
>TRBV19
CASSPVDRLNQETQYF